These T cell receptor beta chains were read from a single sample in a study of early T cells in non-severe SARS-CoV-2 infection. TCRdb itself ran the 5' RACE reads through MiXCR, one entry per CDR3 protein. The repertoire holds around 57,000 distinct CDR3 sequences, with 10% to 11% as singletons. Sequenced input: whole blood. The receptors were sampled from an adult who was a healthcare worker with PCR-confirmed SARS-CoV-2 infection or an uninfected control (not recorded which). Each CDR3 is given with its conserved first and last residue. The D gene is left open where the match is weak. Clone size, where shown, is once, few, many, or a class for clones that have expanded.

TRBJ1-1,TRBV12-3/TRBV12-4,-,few,CASTTMIDTEAFF
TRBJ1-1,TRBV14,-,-,CASSQDGGYRATEAFF
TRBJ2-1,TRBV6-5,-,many,CASSRGLRDEQFF
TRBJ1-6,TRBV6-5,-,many,CASKTLPFGSLHF
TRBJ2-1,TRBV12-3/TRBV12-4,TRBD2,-,CASSSTSGGVSYNEQFF
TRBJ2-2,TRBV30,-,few,CAWSGFRTGELFF
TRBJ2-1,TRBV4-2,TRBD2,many,CASSQDVAGDGDEQFF
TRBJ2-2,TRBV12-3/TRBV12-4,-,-,CASSLHSNTGELFF
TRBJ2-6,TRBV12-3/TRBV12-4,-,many,CASVRSGTGFAGANVLTF
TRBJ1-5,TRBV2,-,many,CASSEMGFGDNQPQHF
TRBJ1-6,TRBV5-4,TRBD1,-,CASSYGQGTYNSPLHF
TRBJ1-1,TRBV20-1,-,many,CSAEGQSNTEAFF
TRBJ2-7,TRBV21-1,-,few,CASSNEEEQYF
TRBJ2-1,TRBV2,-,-,CAILAGGYSYNEQFF
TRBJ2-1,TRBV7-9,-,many,CASSLRAIDEQFF
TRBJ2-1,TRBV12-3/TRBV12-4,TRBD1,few,CASSSDRGSYNEQFF
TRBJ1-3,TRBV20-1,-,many,CSAFRRGGFGNTIYF
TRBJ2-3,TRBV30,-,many,CAWNSGLGTDTQYF
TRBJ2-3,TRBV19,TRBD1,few,CASSILQGNTQYF
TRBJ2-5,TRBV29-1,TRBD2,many,CSVPLAGFGETQYF
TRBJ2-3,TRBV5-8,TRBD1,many,CASSLAGQDTDTQYF
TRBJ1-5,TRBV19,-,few,CASIVRASPNQPQHF
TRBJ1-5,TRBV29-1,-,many,CSVLDGDQPQHF
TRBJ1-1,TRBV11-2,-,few,CASRPSPQGPTEAFF
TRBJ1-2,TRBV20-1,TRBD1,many,CSANRQGSYGYTF
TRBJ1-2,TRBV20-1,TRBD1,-,CSARADRENGYTF
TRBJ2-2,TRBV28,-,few,CASSWRGRTGELFF
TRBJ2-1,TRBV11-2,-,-,CASSVNRVGEQFF
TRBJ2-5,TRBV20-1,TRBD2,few,CSARPAGGPETQYF
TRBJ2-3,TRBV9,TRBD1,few,CASSSQGTGFADTQYF
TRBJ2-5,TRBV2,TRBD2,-,CASLRGVIETQYF
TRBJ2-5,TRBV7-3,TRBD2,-,CASSLGTSGQETQYF
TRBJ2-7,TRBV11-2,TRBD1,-,CASSLDGQGVTYEQYF
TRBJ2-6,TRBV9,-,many,CASSVILGSGANVLTF
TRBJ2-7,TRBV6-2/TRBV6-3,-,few,CASRRTTFSEQYF
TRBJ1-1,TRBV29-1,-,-,CSVSEGSGTEAFF
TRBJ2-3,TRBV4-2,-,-,CASTAGGSAGRTDTQYF
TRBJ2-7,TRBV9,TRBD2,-,CASSPGGVPIYEQYF
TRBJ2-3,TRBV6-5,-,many,CASSPPTGQNTQYF
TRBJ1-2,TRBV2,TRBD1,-,CASRAAAGGWGYTF
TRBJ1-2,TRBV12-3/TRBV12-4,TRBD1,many,CASSTRRTGHGYTF
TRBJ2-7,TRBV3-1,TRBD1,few,CASSPRTGGGYEQYF
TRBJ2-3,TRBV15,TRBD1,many,CATSQSTGGDTQYF
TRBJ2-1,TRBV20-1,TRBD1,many,CSAMGQAVDEQFF
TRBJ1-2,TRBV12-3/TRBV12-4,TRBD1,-,CASSLDRRLAF
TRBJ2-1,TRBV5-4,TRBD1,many,CASSPGQGSYDEQFF
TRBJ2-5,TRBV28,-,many,CASSTLFETQYF
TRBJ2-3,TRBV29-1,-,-,CSVEGAERTDTQYF
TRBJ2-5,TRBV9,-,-,CASSVAQGGLQETQYF
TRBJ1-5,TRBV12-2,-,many,CASRFNEGTGVRRDNQPQHF
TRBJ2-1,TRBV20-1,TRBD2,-,CSARAREWVASGGAYEQFF
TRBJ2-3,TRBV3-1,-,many,CASSQASGDINRDTQYF
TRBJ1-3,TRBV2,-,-,CASDGTGSGNTIYF
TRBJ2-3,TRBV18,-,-,CASSPLSLDTQYF
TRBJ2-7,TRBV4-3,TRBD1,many,CASREGQSNYEQYF
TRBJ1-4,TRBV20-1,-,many,CSAAPPGPRSKKLFF
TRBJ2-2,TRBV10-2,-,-,CASMNTGELFF
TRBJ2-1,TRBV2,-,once,CASLEELASYNEQFF
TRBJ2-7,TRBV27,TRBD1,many,CASSQSGTGLYEQYF